Each of the 19 T cell receptor beta chains below was sequenced from the same sample in a study of shared clonotypes between healthy human individuals. TCRdb's table, derived via immunoSEQ multiplex PCR, lists solely in-frame clones and lacks some. This sample has some 2,500,000 clones; 80% to 95% occur once, and the top ten carry 0.3% to 0.45%. Sequenced input: naive CD4+ T cells from PBMCs. Regarding subset: CD45RA+ positively selected. The source is a man aged 18 to 35 in good health. Some clones in this sample may be carry-over from other donors' samples.

To note about this clone: This CDR3 is also generated by other DNA sequences in the sample. The V and J genes are TRBV19 and TRBJ2-1; D is unresolved. The CDR3 is 13 amino acids. Between the trimmed V and J ends, which lost 1 base and 5 bases, there was a span of 6 bases. The germline gives CDR1 LNHDA, CDR2 SQIVND (reference sequence). CDR3 nucleotides: TGTGCCAGTAGTATAGTCCGCAACAATGAGCAGTTCTTC. Its protein is CASSIVRNNEQFF. The variable domain in full, completed from reference TRBV19 and TRBJ2-1, reads DGGITQSPKYLFRKEGQNVTLSCEQNLNHDAMYWYRQDPGQGLRLIYYSQIVNDFQKGDIAEGYSVSREKKESFPLTVTSAQKNPTAFYLCASSIVRNNEQFFGPGTRLTVL.

V is TRBV5-1 and J is TRBJ2-3, with a weak D call TRBD1 (6 bases). Germline V gene data show CDR1 as SGHRS and CDR2 as YFSETQ. CDR3 length: 15 amino acids. V was cut by 4 bases and J by 1 base, with 13 bases left in between. CDR3 in DNA: TGCGCCAGCAGCCCCGGACAGTGGGGCACAGATACGCAGTATTTT. Its protein product is CASSPGQWGTDTQYF.

The chain carries TRBV11-2 and TRBJ2-2; 10 bases agree with TRBD1. Germline trimming cut 2 bases from V and 5 bases from J; bases unmatched to any gene: 11. Germline CDR1 is SGHAT and CDR2 is FQNNGV. The CDR3 loop spans 18 amino acids. The CDR3 nucleotides are TGTGCCAGCAGCTTATTTAGGGGACAGGGGACTAAGACCGGGGAGCTGTTTTTT. Encoded protein: CASSLFRGQGTKTGELFF.

The chain uses TRBV28 and TRBJ2-6, with D maybe TRBD2 (6 bases). V lost 5 bases, J lost 0 bases, and 17 bases lay in between. The CDR3 consists of 18 residues. Germline V lookup: CDR1 MDHEN, CDR2 SYDVKM. As DNA, the CDR3 is TGTGCCAGCAGTCCTGGACTACAAAAAAGCTCTGGGGCCAACGTCCTGACTTTC. Its translation is CASSPGLQKSSGANVLTF. Together with reference TRBV28 and TRBJ2-6, the CDR3 gives the full variable domain: DVKVTQSSRYLVKRTGEKVFLECVQDMDHENMFWYRQDPGLGLRLIYFSYDVKMKEKGDIPEGYSVSREKKERFSLILESASTNQTSMYLCASSPGLQKSSGANVLTFGAGSRLTVL.

V usage is TRBV9 and J usage is TRBJ1-2; D gene uncertain. In germline, CDR1 is SGDLS, CDR2 YYNGEE. The CDR3 runs to 14 residues. V gave up 0 bases and J gave up 3 bases, with 9 bases separating them. CDR3 sequence reads: CASSVESDDYGYTF. The CDR3 DNA reads as TGTGCCAGCAGCGTAGAGTCCGATGACTATGGCTACACCTTC.

As regards this clone: Within the sample, other DNA sequences also encode this same CDR3. For the CDR3, the DNA is TGTGCCAGCAGCTTGGGACTAGCGGCTTACAATGAGCAGTTCTTC. Translation gives CASSLGLAAYNEQFF. The chain joins TRBV7-6 to TRBJ2-1; 11 bases are shared with TRBD2. The length of the CDR3 is 15 residues. The V gene end was trimmed by 3 bases and the J gene end by 4 bases; junction bases not matched to a gene: 2. Germline CDR1 and CDR2: SGHVS and FNYEAQ.

Only a few counts were recorded for this clone. The genes are TRBV7-8 and TRBJ1-2, with D unresolved. From germline, CDR1 is SGHVS and CDR2 FQNEAQ. V dropped 1 base and J dropped 7 bases, with 4 bases sitting between them. The CDR3 is 11 residues long. In DNA form, the CDR3 reads TGTGCCAGCAGCTTAGGCGGTGGCTACACCTTC. Its protein is CASSLGGGYTF.

Concerning this clone itself: Other DNA sequences in this specimen translate into the identical CDR3. The chain employs TRBV29-1 and TRBJ2-7; D might be TRBD1 (6 bases). Germline lookup yields CDR1 SQVTM and CDR2 ANQGSEA. V was shortened by 4 bases and J by 2 bases, with 6 bases between the two germline ends. The CDR3 totals 11 residues. DNA for the CDR3: TGCAGCGTTGCAGGGGCCTACGAGCAGTACTTC. This sequence encodes CSVAGAYEQYF.

For this clone: Germline and junction disagree at one end, which may indicate a read error. The gene calls are TRBV28 and TRBJ2-7; D not certain. Germline V gene lookup returns CDR1 MDHEN and CDR2 SYDVKM. The CDR3 runs to 12 residues. CDR3 amino acids: CASGTSPNGEHF. In DNA, the CDR3 is TGTGCCAGCGGCACCTCACCAAACGGTGAGCACTTC.

The chain carries TRBV2 and TRBJ1-2, with D hard to call. The germline V gene has CDR1 SNHLY and CDR2 FYNNEI. CDR3 length: 15 amino acids. The V and J ends lost 4 bases and 5 bases respectively, with 17 bases between them. CDR3 nucleotide sequence: TGTGCCAGCAGTGTTCGGAGGGAACCCCCTTATGGCTACACCTTC. Protein product: CASSVRREPPYGYTF.

Concerning this clone: The sample holds other DNA sequences that translate to the same CDR3. J is TRBJ2-5 and V is TRBV5-1; D unresolved. CDR3 size: 14 residues. The V and J ends lost 0 bases and 2 bases respectively, with 8 bases between them. Germline CDR1 reads SGHRS; CDR2 reads YFSETQ. CDR3 nucleotide sequence: TGCGCCAGCAGCTTGGCGGCCCAGCAAGAGACCCAGTACTTC. Its protein is CASSLAAQQETQYF.

Turning to this clone: Other nucleotide sequences in the sample specify the same CDR3. This chain connects TRBV28 to TRBJ1-4; tentatively, D is TRBD1 (5 bases). Germline V gene sequence: CDR1 MDHEN, CDR2 SYDVKM. This CDR3 has 15 amino acids. Trimming shortened V by 2 bases and J by 0 bases, and 7 bases separated the two germline ends. The CDR3 DNA is TGTGCCAGCAGTTTACAGGGTGCAACTAATGAAAAACTGTTTTTT. Amino acid sequence: CASSLQGATNEKLFF.

The V call is TRBV9, the J call TRBJ2-3; 8 bases line up with TRBD1. The germline gives CDR1 SGDLS, CDR2 YYNGEE. V trimming: 2 bases; J trimming: 6 bases; junction bases outside the gene matches: 5. This CDR3 has 14 amino acids. In DNA, the CDR3 is TGTGCCAGCAGCGTGACAGGGGCCCTCGATACGCAGTATTTT. It encodes CASSVTGALDTQYF.

V gene TRBV28 combines with J gene TRBJ2-1, with D tentatively TRBD1 (6 bases). The germline CDR1 and CDR2 sequences are MDHEN and SYDVKM. With 8 bases removed from V and 3 bases from J, the gap between germline ends came to 11 bases. The CDR3 contains 13 residues. Here the CDR3 DNA reads TGTGCCAGCTTGGAAGGGGGCTACAATGAGCAGTTCTTC. The encoded protein is CASLEGGYNEQFF.

This clone was counted a single time. The V and J genes are TRBV10-3 and TRBJ1-2, with 8 bases lining up with TRBD1. The V and J ends lost 7 bases and 5 bases, in that order; junction bases with no gene match: 6. This CDR3 contains 13 residues. The germline CDR1 and CDR2 sequences are ENHRY and SYGVKD. In DNA form, the CDR3 reads TGTGCCATCAAGTCCGGACAGGGTTATGGCTACACCTTC. Amino acid sequence: CAIKSGQGYGYTF.

CDR3 DNA sequence: TGCGCCAGCAGCCCGGGGACTAGCGGGAGTGCAGATACGCAGTATTTT. This encodes CASSPGTSGSADTQYF. The chain uses TRBV5-1 and TRBJ2-3; 14 bases agree with TRBD2. CDR1 SGHRS and CDR2 YFSETQ come from the germline V gene. With 4 bases clipped from V and 4 bases from J, the junction kept 5 bases outside the gene matches. The CDR3 loop spans 16 amino acids. Using reference TRBV5-1 and TRBJ2-3 for the parts outside the CDR3, the full variable domain is KAGVTQTPRYLIKTRGQQVTLSCSPISGHRSVSWYQQTPGQGLQFLFEYFSETQRNKGNFPGRFSGRQFSNSRSEMNVSTLELGDSALYLCASSPGTSGSADTQYFGPGTRLTVL.

The J gene is TRBJ2-7, the V gene TRBV2; D is tentatively TRBD1 or TRBD2 (5 bases each). Germline CDR1 SNHLY, CDR2 FYNNEI. CDR3 length equals 13 residues. V dropped 8 bases and J dropped 7 bases, with 18 bases sitting between them. The CDR3 DNA reads TGTGCCAGCGGGACGGTGAGGGTTGGTGAGCAGTACTTC. It specifies CASGTVRVGEQYF.

CDR3 sequence (DNA): TGTGCCAGCAGCTCTAACGGTGGAGAGACCCAGTACTTC. Protein sequence: CASSSNGGETQYF. The chain has TRBV7-3 and TRBJ2-5; D call uncertain. The CDR3 covers 13 residues. Between the trimmed V and J ends, which lost 4 bases and 4 bases, there was a span of 10 bases. Germline V CDR1 and CDR2: SGHTA, FQGTGA. Based on the CDR3 plus reference TRBV7-3 and TRBJ2-5, the full variable domain is GAGVSQTPSNKVTEKGKYVELRCDPISGHTALYWYRQSLGQGPEFLIYFQGTGAADDSGLPNDRFFAVRPEGSVSTLKIQRTERGDSAVYLCASSSNGGETQYFGPGTRLLVL.

The rearrangement uses TRBV5-6 and TRBJ1-2; D might be TRBD1 (5 bases). The CDR3 is made up of 16 amino acids. Trimming cost V 0 bases and J 0 bases, with 12 bases left between them. Germline CDR1 reads SGHDT; CDR2 reads YYEEEE. The DNA of the CDR3 is TGTGCCAGCAGCTTGGCCGACAGAACCGCTAACTATGGCTACACCTTC. Translated: CASSLADRTANYGYTF.